One and the same sample provided the 12 T cell receptor beta chains below, sequenced in a study of Siglec-9 on CD8 T cells in melanoma. The table came from immunoSEQ multiplex PCR; TCRdb's copy has only in-frame clones and leaves some out. The table lists about 30,000 clones, 80% of them singletons. Sequencing input: Siglec-9- CD8+ T cells sorted from blood. The receptors originated from a human donor in good health.

This clone was counted once. V usage is TRBV4-2 and J usage is TRBJ1-3; the match to TRBD1 covers 8 bases. CDR3 length: 16 residues. In germline, CDR1 is LGHNA, CDR2 YNFKEQ. After removal of 4 bases from V and 0 bases from J, the junction contained 5 bases not matched to a gene. The CDR3 protein is CASSPDRVNSGNTIYF. In nucleotides, the CDR3 is TGTGCCAGCAGCCCGGACAGGGTCAACTCTGGAAACACCATATATTTT.

The chain joins TRBV19 to TRBJ2-1; 11 nucleotides align to TRBD2. The CDR3 is 15 residues long. The junction had 4 bases not matched to a gene; V was cut back by 5 bases and J by 4 bases. Germline V gene sequence: CDR1 LNHDA, CDR2 SQIVND (reference sequence). CDR3 amino acids: CASSRGLAAYNEQFF. The CDR3 nucleotides are TGTGCCAGTAGTCGGGGACTAGCGGCTTACAATGAGCAGTTCTTC.

The V and J genes are TRBV25-1 and TRBJ2-7; 8 bases are a match to TRBD1. Germline-derived CDR1 and CDR2 are MGHDK and SYGVNS. V dropped 1 base and J dropped 3; count of bases not matched to a gene: 11. The CDR3 is 17 amino acids. The CDR3 region is CASSELAWTGRGYEQYF. Here the CDR3 DNA reads TGTGCCAGCAGTGAATTGGCGTGGACAGGGAGAGGCTACGAGCAGTACTTC.

The gene calls are TRBV19 and TRBJ2-3; D possibly corresponds to TRBD2 (7 bases). Germline CDR1 reads LNHDA; CDR2 reads SQIVND (reference sequence). The CDR3 loop spans 15 amino acids. Trimming removed 5 bases at V and 4 bases at J, with 16 bases between. The CDR3 reads CASSELAGAPDTQYF. CDR3 nucleotide sequence: TGTGCCAGTAGTGAGCTGGCGGGGGCCCCAGATACGCAGTATTTT.

The chain has TRBV7-2 and TRBJ2-5; 9 bases align to TRBD2. The CDR3 runs 19 residues. Germline V gives CDR1 SGHTA, CDR2 FQGNSA. The V and J ends lost 1 base and 4 bases, in that order; junction bases with no gene match: 16. The CDR3 DNA reads as TGTGCCAGCAGCTTAGTATTGGTTCGGCGGGGGGGCGCGGGAGAGACCCAGTACTTC. Residues: CASSLVLVRRGGAGETQYF.

V usage is TRBV5-6 and J usage is TRBJ1-1; D is unresolved. V was trimmed by 0 bases and J by 1 base, leaving 7 bases between them. CDR3 length equals 14 residues. From germline, CDR1 is SGHDT and CDR2 YYEEEE. CDR3 sequence reads: CASSLETRNTEAFF. The CDR3 bases are TGTGCCAGCAGCTTGGAGACCAGGAACACTGAAGCTTTCTTT.

The V call is TRBV10-3, the J call TRBJ2-7; the D is unclear. The germline V and J ends were trimmed by 4 bases and 2 bases, with 9 bases remaining between them. The CDR3 runs 13 residues. CDR1 is ENHRY and CDR2 is SYGVKD in the germline V gene. CDR3 protein: CAISGAGAYEQYF. CDR3 sequence (DNA): TGTGCCATCAGTGGTGCCGGTGCCTACGAGCAGTACTTC.

The chain carries TRBV5-1 and TRBJ2-1; perhaps TRBD2 as D (5 bases). Germline values: CDR1 SGHRS, CDR2 YFSETQ. This CDR3 contains 16 residues. Trimming stripped 0 bases from V and 0 bases from J, with 10 bases between. The CDR3 region has the DNA TGCGCCAGCAGCTTGGATGTGGGGAGCTCCTACAATGAGCAGTTCTTC. It encodes CASSLDVGSSYNEQFF.

The gene calls are TRBV7-9 and TRBJ2-1, with D unresolved. The CDR3 contains 16 residues. The V end lost 2 bases, the J end lost 9 bases, and 20 bases lay between the germline ends. Germline CDR1 and CDR2: SEHNR and FQNEAQ (reference sequence). The CDR3 DNA sequence: TGTGCCAGCAGCTTACCAGGACGGTTGGATGGTTCTGAGCAGTTCTTC. The encoded protein is CASSLPGRLDGSEQFF.

J is TRBJ2-3 and V is TRBV30; D not resolved. The germline V and J ends were trimmed by 0 bases and 1 base, with 11 bases remaining between them. CDR1 and CDR2 (germline): GTSNPN, SVGIG (reference sequence). The CDR3 runs 15 residues. The CDR3 spells CAWSVATGRTDTQYF. The CDR3 bases are TGTGCCTGGAGTGTAGCAACCGGCCGCACAGATACGCAGTATTTT.

This chain uses TRBV7-9 with TRBJ2-7; tentatively, D is TRBD1 (6 bases). Germline V gives CDR1 SEHNR, CDR2 FQNEAQ (reference sequence). The CDR3 runs to 13 residues. V lost 6 bases and J lost 3, with 12 bases in between. CDR3 sequence: CASRDDRRYEQYF. CDR3 DNA sequence: TGTGCCAGCAGAGACGACAGGCGCTACGAGCAGTACTTC.

This clone has a handful of counts. CDR3 sequence reads: CASSLTRDRVTEAFF. CDR3 bases: TGTGCCAGCAGTTTAACCCGGGACAGAGTTACTGAAGCTTTCTTT. The chain links TRBV27 to TRBJ1-1, with TRBD1 identical over 7 bases. The trim removed 2 bases at V and 5 bases at J, leaving 8 bases unmatched. The CDR3 sequence is 15 residues long. Germline CDR1 is MNHEY and CDR2 is SMNVEV (reference sequence).